The clone carrying this TCR beta chain was observed at least ten times. TCRdb re-analysed the 5' RACE reads in MiXCR, keeping a single row per CDR3 protein. The sample shows 55,000 or so distinct CDR3 sequences, 3.5% to 4% of them seen only once. The germline CDR1 and CDR2 sequences are SGHDT and YYEEEE. V was cut by 3 bases and J by 5 bases, with 14 bases left in between. The CDR3 runs to 15 residues. This record belongs to a study of neurological immune-mediated disorders. Sequencing was carried out using CD4+ T cells from blood. The TCR sequence derives from a woman in her forties with multiple sclerosis. This chain joins TRBV5-6 and TRBJ1-4; D not resolved. CDR3 sequence (DNA): TGTGCCAGCAGCTGGGAGGGCGGGCCGAATGAAAAACTGTTTTTT. The encoded protein is CASSWEGGPNEKLFF. Combining the CDR3 with reference TRBV5-6 and TRBJ1-4 gives the whole variable domain DAGVTQSPTHLIKTRGQQVTLRCSPKSGHDTVSWYQQALGQGPQFIFQYYEEEERQRGNFPDRFSGHQFPNYSSELNVNALLLGDSALYLCASSWEGGPNEKLFFGSGTQLSVL.